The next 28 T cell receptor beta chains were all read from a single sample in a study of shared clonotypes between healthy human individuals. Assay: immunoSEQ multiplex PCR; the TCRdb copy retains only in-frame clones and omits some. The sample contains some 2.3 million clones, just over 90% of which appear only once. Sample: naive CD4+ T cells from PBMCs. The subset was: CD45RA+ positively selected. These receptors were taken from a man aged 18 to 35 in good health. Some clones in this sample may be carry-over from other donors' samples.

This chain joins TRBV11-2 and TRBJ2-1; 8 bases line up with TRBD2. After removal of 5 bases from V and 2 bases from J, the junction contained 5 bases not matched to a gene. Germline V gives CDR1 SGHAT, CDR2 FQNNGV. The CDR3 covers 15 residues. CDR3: CASSPGGGTYNEQFF. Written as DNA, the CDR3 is TGTGCCAGCAGCCCCGGGGGGGGAACCTACAATGAGCAGTTCTTC.

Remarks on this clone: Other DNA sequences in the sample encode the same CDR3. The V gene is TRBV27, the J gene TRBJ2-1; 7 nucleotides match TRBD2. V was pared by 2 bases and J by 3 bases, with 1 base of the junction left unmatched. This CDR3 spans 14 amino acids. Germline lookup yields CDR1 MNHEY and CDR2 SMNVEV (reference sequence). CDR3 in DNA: TGTGCCAGCAGTTTAGGCGGGAGCTACAATGAGCAGTTCTTC. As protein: CASSLGGSYNEQFF.

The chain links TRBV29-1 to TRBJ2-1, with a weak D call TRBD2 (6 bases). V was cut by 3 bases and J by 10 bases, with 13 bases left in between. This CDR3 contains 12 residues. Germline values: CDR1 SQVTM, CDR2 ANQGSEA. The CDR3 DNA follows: TGCAGCGTTGACGACGGGGGTTGGGAGCAGTTCTTC. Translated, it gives CSVDDGGWEQFF.

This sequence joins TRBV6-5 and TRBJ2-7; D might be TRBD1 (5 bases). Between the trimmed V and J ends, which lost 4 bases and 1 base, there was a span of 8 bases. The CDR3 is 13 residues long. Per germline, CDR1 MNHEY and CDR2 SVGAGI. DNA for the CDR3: TGTGCCAGCAGTTCCCGACAGTCCTACGAGCAGTACTTC. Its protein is CASSSRQSYEQYF.

The CDR3 DNA follows: TGTGCCAGCAGTCTCGAGAGGGCATTTGGGAATGAAAAACTGTTTTTT. The encoded protein is CASSLERAFGNEKLFF. The chain carries TRBV28 and TRBJ1-4; D call uncertain. Germline assignment: CDR1 MDHEN and CDR2 SYDVKM. V dropped 5 bases and J dropped 5 bases, with 18 bases sitting between them. The CDR3 is 16 amino acids.

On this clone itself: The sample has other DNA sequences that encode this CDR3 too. The CDR3 sequence: CASSPGGEETQYF. CDR3 nucleotide sequence: TGTGCCAGCAGCCCCGGAGGAGAAGAGACCCAGTACTTC. The rearrangement links TRBV7-2 to TRBJ2-5; a possible D gene is TRBD2 (5 bases). From germline, CDR1 is SGHTA and CDR2 FQGNSA. Trimming left V 5 bases short and J 3 bases short, with 10 bases between. The CDR3 is 13 residues long. Together with reference TRBV7-2 and TRBJ2-5, the CDR3 gives the full variable domain: GAGVSQSPSNKVTEKGKDVELRCDPISGHTALYWYRQSLGQGLEFLIYFQGNSAPDKSGLPSDRFSAERTGGSVSTLTIQRTQQEDSAVYLCASSPGGEETQYFGPGTRLLVL.

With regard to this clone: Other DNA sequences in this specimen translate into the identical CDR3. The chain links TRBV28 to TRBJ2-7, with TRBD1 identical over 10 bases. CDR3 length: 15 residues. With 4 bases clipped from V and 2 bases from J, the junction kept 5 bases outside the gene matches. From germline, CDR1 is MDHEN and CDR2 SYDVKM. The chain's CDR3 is CASSSPGTGAYEQYF. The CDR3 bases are TGTGCCAGCAGTTCACCCGGGACAGGGGCCTACGAGCAGTACTTC.

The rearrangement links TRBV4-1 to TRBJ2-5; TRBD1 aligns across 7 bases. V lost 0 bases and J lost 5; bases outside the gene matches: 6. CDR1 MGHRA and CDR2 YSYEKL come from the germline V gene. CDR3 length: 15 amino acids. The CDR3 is CASSQDWGRGETQYF. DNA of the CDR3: TGCGCCAGCAGCCAAGATTGGGGCAGGGGGGAGACCCAGTACTTC.

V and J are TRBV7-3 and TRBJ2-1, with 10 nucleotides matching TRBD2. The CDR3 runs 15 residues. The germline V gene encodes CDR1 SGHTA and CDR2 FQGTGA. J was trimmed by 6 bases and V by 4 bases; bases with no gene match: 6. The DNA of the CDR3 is TGTGCCAGCAGCTCACTTGGGACTAGCGTCAATGAGCAGTTCTTC. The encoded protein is CASSSLGTSVNEQFF. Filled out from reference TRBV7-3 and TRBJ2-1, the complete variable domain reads GAGVSQTPSNKVTEKGKYVELRCDPISGHTALYWYRQSLGQGPEFLIYFQGTGAADDSGLPNDRFFAVRPEGSVSTLKIQRTERGDSAVYLCASSSLGTSVNEQFFGPGTRLTVL.

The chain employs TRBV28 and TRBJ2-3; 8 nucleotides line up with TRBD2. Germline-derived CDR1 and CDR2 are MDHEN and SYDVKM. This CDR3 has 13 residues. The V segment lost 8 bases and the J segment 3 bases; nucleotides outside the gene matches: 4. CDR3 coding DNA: TGTGCCAGCCAGCGGGAGAGGACAGATACGCAGTATTTT. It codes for CASQRERTDTQYF.

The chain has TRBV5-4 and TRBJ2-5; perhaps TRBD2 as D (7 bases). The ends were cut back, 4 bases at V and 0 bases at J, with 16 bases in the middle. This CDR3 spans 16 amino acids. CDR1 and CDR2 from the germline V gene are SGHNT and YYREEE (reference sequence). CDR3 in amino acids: CASSPHGGAYQETQYF. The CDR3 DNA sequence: TGTGCCAGCAGCCCCCATGGGGGGGCGTACCAAGAGACCCAGTACTTC.

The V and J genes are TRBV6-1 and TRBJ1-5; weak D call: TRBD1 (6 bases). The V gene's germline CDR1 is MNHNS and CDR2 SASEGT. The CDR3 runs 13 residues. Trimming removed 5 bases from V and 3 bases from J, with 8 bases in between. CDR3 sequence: CASSRQVNQPQHF. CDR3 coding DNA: TGTGCCAGCAGTAGACAGGTCAATCAGCCCCAGCATTTT.

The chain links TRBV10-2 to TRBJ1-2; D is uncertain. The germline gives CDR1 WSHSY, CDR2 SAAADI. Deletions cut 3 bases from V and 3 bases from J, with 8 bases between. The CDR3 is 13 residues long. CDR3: CASSDRTDYGYTF. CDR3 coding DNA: TGCGCCAGCAGTGATCGAACAGACTATGGCTACACCTTC.

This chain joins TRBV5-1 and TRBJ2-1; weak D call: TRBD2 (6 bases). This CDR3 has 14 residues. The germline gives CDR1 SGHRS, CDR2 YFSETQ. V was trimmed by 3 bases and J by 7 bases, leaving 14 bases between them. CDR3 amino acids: CASSSSGGRNEQFF. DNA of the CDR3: TGCGCCAGCAGCTCATCCGGGGGAAGGAATGAGCAGTTCTTC.

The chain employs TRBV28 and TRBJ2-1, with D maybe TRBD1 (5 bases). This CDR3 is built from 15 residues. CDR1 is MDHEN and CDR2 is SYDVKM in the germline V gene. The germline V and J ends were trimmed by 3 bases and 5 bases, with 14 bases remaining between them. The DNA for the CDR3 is TGTGCCAGCAGTTTTGTGGGGCGATACCACAATGAGCAGTTCTTC. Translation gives CASSFVGRYHNEQFF.

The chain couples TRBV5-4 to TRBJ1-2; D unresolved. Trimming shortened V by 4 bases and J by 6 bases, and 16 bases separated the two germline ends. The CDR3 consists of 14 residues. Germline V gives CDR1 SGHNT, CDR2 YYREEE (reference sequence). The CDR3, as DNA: TGTGCCAGCAGCCGGGGAAACTCGAGGGATGGCTACACCTTC. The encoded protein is CASSRGNSRDGYTF.

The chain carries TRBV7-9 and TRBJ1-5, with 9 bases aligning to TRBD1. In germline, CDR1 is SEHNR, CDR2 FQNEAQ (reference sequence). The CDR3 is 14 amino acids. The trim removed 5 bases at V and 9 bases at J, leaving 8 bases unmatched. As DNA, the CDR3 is TGTGCCAGCAGCCTGGGACAGGGTGGTGCGCCCCAGCATTTT. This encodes CASSLGQGGAPQHF.

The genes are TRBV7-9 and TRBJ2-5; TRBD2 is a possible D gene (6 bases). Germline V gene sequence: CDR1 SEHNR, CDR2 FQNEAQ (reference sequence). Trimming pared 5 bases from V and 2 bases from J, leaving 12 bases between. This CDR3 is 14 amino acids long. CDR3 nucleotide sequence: TGTGCCAGCAGCGCGACTAGATCACAAGAGACCCAGTACTTC. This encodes CASSATRSQETQYF.

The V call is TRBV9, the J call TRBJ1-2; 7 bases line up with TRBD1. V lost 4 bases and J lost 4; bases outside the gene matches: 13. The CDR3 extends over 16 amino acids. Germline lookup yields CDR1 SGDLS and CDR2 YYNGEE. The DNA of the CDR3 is TGTGCCAGCAGCCCTGTGAGCGGACAGGCGACCTATGGCTACACCTTC. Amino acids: CASSPVSGQATYGYTF.

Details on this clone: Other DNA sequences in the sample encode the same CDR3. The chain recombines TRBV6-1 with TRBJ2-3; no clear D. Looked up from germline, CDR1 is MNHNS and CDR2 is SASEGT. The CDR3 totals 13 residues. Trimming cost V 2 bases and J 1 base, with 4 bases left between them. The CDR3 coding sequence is TGTGCCAGCAGTGAACCTGGCACAGATACGCAGTATTTT. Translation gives CASSEPGTDTQYF.

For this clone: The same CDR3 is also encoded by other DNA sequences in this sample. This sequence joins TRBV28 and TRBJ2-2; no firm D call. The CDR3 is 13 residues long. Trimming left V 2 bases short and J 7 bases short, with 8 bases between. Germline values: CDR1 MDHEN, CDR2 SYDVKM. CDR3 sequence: CASSLGRSGELFF. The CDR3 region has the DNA TGTGCCAGCAGTTTAGGACGGAGCGGGGAGCTGTTTTTT.

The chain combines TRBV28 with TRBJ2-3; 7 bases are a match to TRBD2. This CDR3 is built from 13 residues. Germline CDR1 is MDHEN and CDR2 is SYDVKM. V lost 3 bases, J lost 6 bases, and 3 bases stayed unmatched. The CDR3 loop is CASSFGRGDTQYF. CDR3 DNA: TGTGCCAGCAGTTTTGGGCGGGGGGATACGCAGTATTTT.

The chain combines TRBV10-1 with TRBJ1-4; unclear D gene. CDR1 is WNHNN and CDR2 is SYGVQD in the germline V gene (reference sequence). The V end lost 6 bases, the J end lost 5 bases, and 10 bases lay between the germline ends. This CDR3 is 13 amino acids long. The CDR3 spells CASRNSENEKLFF. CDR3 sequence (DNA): TGCGCCAGCAGAAATTCAGAGAATGAAAAACTGTTTTTT.

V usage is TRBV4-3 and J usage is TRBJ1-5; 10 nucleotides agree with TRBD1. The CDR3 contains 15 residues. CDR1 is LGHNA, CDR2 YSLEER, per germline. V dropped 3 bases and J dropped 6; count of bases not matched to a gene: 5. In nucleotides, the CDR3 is TGCGCCAGCAGCCAGCTGACAGGGGGCGGTCAGCCCCAGCATTTT. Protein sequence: CASSQLTGGGQPQHF.

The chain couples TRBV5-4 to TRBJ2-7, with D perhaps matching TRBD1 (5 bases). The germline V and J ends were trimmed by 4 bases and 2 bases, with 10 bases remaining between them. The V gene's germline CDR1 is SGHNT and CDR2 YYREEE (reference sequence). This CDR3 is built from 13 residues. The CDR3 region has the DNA TGTGCCAGCAGCATCGACAGTACCTACGAGCAGTACTTC. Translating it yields CASSIDSTYEQYF. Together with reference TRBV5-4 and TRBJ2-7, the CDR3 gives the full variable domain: ETGVTQSPTHLIKTRGQQVTLRCSSQSGHNTVSWYQQALGQGPQFIFQYYREEENGRGNFPPRFSGLQFPNYSSELNVNALELDDSALYLCASSIDSTYEQYFGPGTRLTVT.

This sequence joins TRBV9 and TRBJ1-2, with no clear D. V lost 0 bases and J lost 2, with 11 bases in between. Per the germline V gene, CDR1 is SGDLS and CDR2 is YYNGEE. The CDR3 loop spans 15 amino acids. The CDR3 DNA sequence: TGTGCCAGCAGCGTAGCTGGATGGCGCAACTATGGCTACACCTTC. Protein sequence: CASSVAGWRNYGYTF.

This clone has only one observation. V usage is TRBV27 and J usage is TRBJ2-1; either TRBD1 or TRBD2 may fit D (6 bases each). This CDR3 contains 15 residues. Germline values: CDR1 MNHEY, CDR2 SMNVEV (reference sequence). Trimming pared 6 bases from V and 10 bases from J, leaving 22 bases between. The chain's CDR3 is CASSLLPVLGGEQFF. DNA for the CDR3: TGTGCCAGCAGCCTCCTCCCGGTCCTAGGGGGGGAGCAGTTCTTC.

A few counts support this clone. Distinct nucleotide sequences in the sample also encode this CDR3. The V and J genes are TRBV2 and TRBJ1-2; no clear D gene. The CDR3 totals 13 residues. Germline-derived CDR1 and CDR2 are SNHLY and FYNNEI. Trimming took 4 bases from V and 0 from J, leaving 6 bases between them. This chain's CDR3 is CASSVDSNYGYTF. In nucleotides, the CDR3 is TGTGCCAGCAGTGTCGACTCTAACTATGGCTACACCTTC.